This entry lists 11 T cell receptor beta chains sequenced from one sample in a study of cytomegalovirus exposure and HLA in healthy donors. PCR amplification relied on 60 Vbeta primers (plus 13 Jbeta primers). Repertoires were generated with immunoSEQ multiplex PCR, while TCRdb's copy carries only in-frame clones and drops some. Here the sample spans about 160,000 clones, roughly 72% being singletons. The source material was PBMCs. The receptor set was obtained from a woman in her thirties or forties in good health and CMV-seronegative.

The gene calls are TRBV27 and TRBJ1-2; D ambiguous. The germline V gene encodes CDR1 MNHEY and CDR2 SMNVEV (reference sequence). The CDR3 contains 14 residues. V was clipped by 2 bases and J by 6 bases, with 13 bases between them. Here the CDR3 reads CASSLRMPGDGYTF. The CDR3 DNA is TGTGCCAGCAGTTTAAGGATGCCTGGAGATGGCTACACCTTC.

This clone is a singleton in its sample. The chain is built from TRBV6-1 and TRBJ1-2; 8 nucleotides match TRBD1. V dropped 3 bases and J dropped 3; count of bases not matched to a gene: 3. In germline, CDR1 is MNHNS, CDR2 SASEGT. The CDR3 runs 14 residues. The CDR3 here is CASSEDREYYGYTF. The CDR3 bases are TGTGCCAGCAGTGAGGACAGGGAGTACTATGGCTACACCTTC.

V is TRBV7-8 and J is TRBJ1-1; D is unresolved. From germline, CDR1 is SGHVS and CDR2 FQNEAQ. The CDR3 consists of 15 residues. V was cut by 5 bases and J by 5 bases, with 18 bases left in between. CDR3 nucleotides: TGTGCCAGCAGCCGAGGGAGCCCCGTAGCGACTGAAGCTTTCTTT. This codes for CASSRGSPVATEAFF.

V and J are TRBV19 and TRBJ1-2, with D possibly matching TRBD1 (6 bases). The germline V gene has CDR1 LNHDA and CDR2 SQIVND (reference sequence). This CDR3 spans 18 amino acids. V shed 5 bases and J shed 0 bases, with 22 bases lying between them. DNA for the CDR3: TGTGCCAGTAGTGCCCAGGGGAGAAGGGGACCTTCTAACTATGGCTACACCTTC. It specifies CASSAQGRRGPSNYGYTF.

A remark on this clone: This CDR3 is also generated by other DNA sequences in the sample. The chain combines TRBV6-5 with TRBJ2-7; 10 bases match TRBD1. The trim removed 0 bases at V and 4 bases at J, leaving 3 bases unmatched. The CDR3 sequence is 15 residues long. Germline V lookup: CDR1 MNHEY, CDR2 SVGAGI. The CDR3 nucleotides are TGTGCCAGCAGTTACTCGGGACAGGGGACATACGAGCAGTACTTC. Amino acid sequence: CASSYSGQGTYEQYF.

To note about this clone: Its ends do not fully match the called genes, so a read error is possible. V usage is TRBV7-7 and J usage is TRBJ2-5; D not resolved. CDR1 is SSHAT, CDR2 FNYEAQ, per germline (reference sequence). CDR3 length: 14 amino acids. The CDR3 is CASSFGQVGETQYF. CDR3 DNA sequence: TGTGCTAGCAGCTTTGGGCAGGTCGGAGAGACCCAGTACTTC.

The rearrangement uses TRBV5-1 and TRBJ2-7; D may be TRBD2 (6 bases). The CDR3 consists of 15 residues. The V gene's germline CDR1 is SGHRS and CDR2 YFSETQ. Trimming cost V 9 bases and J 2 bases, with 21 bases left between them. The CDR3 reads CATTTEASVAYEQYF. The CDR3 bases are TGCGCCACCACTACGGAGGCTAGCGTGGCCTACGAGCAGTACTTC. Full variable domain (missing parts from reference TRBV5-1 and TRBJ2-7): KAGVTQTPRYLIKTRGQQVTLSCSPISGHRSVSWYQQTPGQGLQFLFEYFSETQRNKGNFPGRFSGRQFSNSRSEMNVSTLELGDSALYLCATTTEASVAYEQYFGPGTRLTVT.

The chain uses TRBV2 and TRBJ2-1; 9 bases agree with TRBD1. The CDR3 is made up of 14 amino acids. The germline V gene has CDR1 SNHLY and CDR2 FYNNEI. Trimming took 6 bases from V and 8 from J; bases not matched to a gene: 8. The CDR3 sequence is CASRPGQGRDEQFF. In nucleotides, the CDR3 is TGTGCCAGCAGGCCGGGACAGGGTCGCGATGAGCAGTTCTTC.

The V and J genes are TRBV5-1 and TRBJ2-1, with 8 bases matching TRBD2. Losses at the gene ends were 6 bases for V and 7 bases for J; bases not matched to a gene: 9. CDR1 and CDR2 from the germline V gene are SGHRS and YFSETQ. This CDR3 has 14 residues. The CDR3 here is CASTPAGGRNEQFF. The CDR3 bases are TGCGCCAGCACTCCCGCGGGAGGCAGAAATGAGCAGTTCTTC.

The rearrangement links TRBV18 to TRBJ2-7; 12 positions match TRBD2. V dropped 5 bases and J dropped 6; count of bases not matched to a gene: 2. CDR3 length equals 13 residues. Germline V gene data show CDR1 as KGHSH and CDR2 as LQKENI. As DNA, the CDR3 is TGTGCCAGCTCATCGGGACTAGCGGGCGAGCAGTACTTC. It codes for CASSSGLAGEQYF. The entire variable domain, with the rest obtained from reference TRBV18 and TRBJ2-7, is as follows: NAGVMQNPRHLVRRRGQEARLRCSPMKGHSHVYWYRQLPEEGLKFMVYLQKENIIDESGMPKERFSAEFPKEGPSILRIQQVVRGDSAAYFCASSSGLAGEQYFGPGTRLTVT.

This chain uses TRBV30 with TRBJ2-2; 11 bases map to TRBD2. Germline V CDR1 and CDR2: GTSNPN, SVGIG (reference sequence). This CDR3 is 14 amino acids long. After removal of 2 bases from V and 6 bases from J, the junction contained 2 bases not matched to a gene. This CDR3 reads CAWSTLAGAGELFF. DNA of the CDR3: TGTGCCTGGAGTACACTAGCGGGAGCCGGGGAGCTGTTTTTT.